This paragraph covers one T cell receptor (beta chain) sequence. There are 21 residues in the CDR3. The data originate from a study of blood T cell repertoires in COVID-19. As for the study in general: Acute-phase and convalescent COVID-19 samples originated in the United States, Italy and Spain. Nucleic acid was either cDNA or gDNA, and it came from T cells, B-cell-depleted T cells, or PBMCs.

In the source study's methods: Amplification from reference gene primers served as the basis for estimated nucleated cell counts. Sequencing was performed with immunoSEQ multiplex PCR; in TCRdb, only in-frame clones are kept and a portion is missing. V and J calls and clone size are as listed in that table; D and trimming were resolved from the DNA. The sample includes about 360,000 clones, around 84% of them seen just once. This receptor was identified in a human donor in a cohort sampled during active COVID-19. The specimen was peripheral blood. The rearrangement links TRBV12-2 to TRBJ2-1; the DNA was not compared with TRBD2, the D call given in the table. TRBV12-2 is recorded as a pseudogene. CDR3 region: CASRLGSGTSGSQESGNEQFF. Written as DNA, the CDR3 is TGTGCAAGTCGCTTAGGTTCCGGGACTAGCGGGAGTCAGGAGTCTGGTAATGAGCAGTTCTTC.